These T cell receptor beta chains were read from a single sample in a study of cytomegalovirus exposure and HLA in healthy donors. The method was immunoSEQ multiplex PCR; TCRdb's version includes in-frame clones alone and lacks a portion of them. The sample lists some 120,000 clones, roughly 75% occurring once. Sequenced: PBMCs. The receptor source for this set is a woman in her 50s in good health and CMV-seronegative. The CDR3 runs from the conserved cysteine through the conserved F or W. Fields, in order: J gene, V gene, clone size, D gene, CDR3 DNA, CDR3 protein. The D gene is left open where the match is weak. Rows give clone size only sometimes, using once, few, many, or a class for an expanded clone.

>TRBJ2-7|TRBV5-1|once|TRBD1
TGCGCCAGCAGCCTTAGGACAGGTGGCGCTGCCTACGAGCAGTACTTC
CASSLRTGGAAYEQYF
>TRBJ1-2|TRBV19|-|TRBD1
TGTGCCAGTAGTATAGCTTCAGGGGGCGCCGATGGCTACACCTTC
CASSIASGGADGYTF
>TRBJ2-3|TRBV29-1|few|-
TGCAGCGTTAGGGACTTCAGCACAGATACGCAGTATTTT
CSVRDFSTDTQYF
>TRBJ2-7|TRBV19|-|TRBD1
TGTGCCAGTAGTTCATCGAGGGGGCACGAGCAGTACTTC
CASSSSRGHEQYF
>TRBJ1-4|TRBV30|-|TRBD1
TGTGCCTGGAGCAGGACAGGAAATGAAAAACTGTTTTTT
CAWSRTGNEKLFF
>TRBJ2-5|TRBV11-2|-|-
TGTGCCAGCAGCGTTGGGCGGACTGGGGAGACCCAGTACTTC
CASSVGRTGETQYF
>TRBJ1-1|TRBV18|-|-
TGTGCCAGCTCACCTTACGGAGACACTGAAGCTTTCTTT
CASSPYGDTEAFF
>TRBJ2-7|TRBV19|-|TRBD2
TGTGCCAGTAGTATGTGGCGGGAGGGCCACCACGAGCAGTACTTC
CASSMWREGHHEQYF
>TRBJ1-2|TRBV7-9|-|-
TGTGCCAGCAGCTTATCAGGGGAAGGCTACACCTTC
CASSLSGEGYTF
>TRBJ1-2|TRBV18|-|TRBD1
TGTGCCAGCTCAATATCGACAGGGACAAACTATGGCTACACCTTC
CASSISTGTNYGYTF
>TRBJ2-6|TRBV7-2|-|-
TGTGCCAGCAGCATAAGACGGGCGGCAAGGGGAGGGGCCAACGTCCTGACTTTC
CASSIRRAARGGANVLTF
>TRBJ1-2|TRBV7-2|few|TRBD1
TGTGCCAGCAGCCAGGGGGATTCAGGACCTAACTATGGCTACACCTTC
CASSQGDSGPNYGYTF
>TRBJ2-5|TRBV7-7|once|-
TGTGCCAGCAGCTTTTTGGGGCAGCAAGAGACCCAGTACTTC
CASSFLGQQETQYF
>TRBJ1-1|TRBV7-9|-|-
TGTGCCAGCAGCCCCCAGGGGAACACTGAAGCTTTCTTT
CASSPQGNTEAFF
>TRBJ1-4|TRBV19|once|TRBD1
TGTGCCAGTAGTACCAGACAGGGAGGAAATGAAAAACTGTTTTTT
CASSTRQGGNEKLFF
>TRBJ2-1|TRBV27|-|TRBD2
TGTGCCAGCAGTTTCTCTTCGGGGGGTTATGAGCAGTTCTTC
CASSFSSGGYEQFF
>TRBJ1-5|TRBV19|few|-
TGTGCCAGCTCACAGGCTGTGGAGGGGCCCCAGCATTTT
CASSQAVEGPQHF
>TRBJ2-3|TRBV7-3|-|TRBD2
TGTGCCAGCAGCTTTCCGGGACTAGCGGGACGGTCAGATACGCAGTATTTT
CASSFPGLAGRSDTQYF
>TRBJ2-1|TRBV30|-|-
TGTGCCTGGAGTGTGTGGGGCGGTAGATACAATGAGCAGTTCTTC
CAWSVWGGRYNEQFF
>TRBJ1-2|TRBV27|-|-
TGTGCCAGCAGCGTACAGGAGAACTATGGCTACACCTTC
CASSVQENYGYTF
>TRBJ1-6|TRBV28|-|-
TGTGCCAGCAGTCCGCGTGGGCGGGCACCCCTCCACTTT
CASSPRGRAPLHF
>TRBJ2-5|TRBV19|few|-
TGTGCCAGTGGTACCCAGGGGCAGGAGACCCAGTACTTC
CASGTQGQETQYF
>TRBJ2-7|TRBV30|-|TRBD1
TGTGCCTGGAGTGTGGGGGGGACAGGGGCCTACGAGCAGTACTTC
CAWSVGGTGAYEQYF
>TRBJ2-1|TRBV7-2|once|TRBD2
TGTGCCAGCAGCTTAGCATCAGCGGGAGACTACAATGAGCAGTTCTTC
CASSLASAGDYNEQFF
>TRBJ2-1|TRBV5-1|few|TRBD2
TGCGCCAGCAGCTTTTCCGGGACTAGAGGGAATGAGCAGTTCTTC
CASSFSGTRGNEQFF
>TRBJ2-1|TRBV28|-|TRBD1
TGTGCCAGCAGTCCATCGGGACAGGGGAAGGACAATGAGCAGTTCTTC
CASSPSGQGKDNEQFF
>TRBJ1-2|TRBV4-1|-|-
TGCGCCAGCAGCCAAGAGGAGGGTCCCATTTATGGCTACACCTTC
CASSQEEGPIYGYTF
>TRBJ2-5|TRBV7-2|-|TRBD2
TGTGCCTCCGCCGGCACTAGCGGGAGGTCGGGTGAGACCCAGTACTTC
CASAGTSGRSGETQYF
>TRBJ1-5|TRBV21-1|-|-
TGTGCCAGCAGCAAAGGGGAGGGCAGGGGGCTTTTCAATCAGCCCCAGCATTTT
CASSKGEGRGLFNQPQHF
>TRBJ2-1|TRBV19|-|-
TGTGCCAGTAGTAAGGCGAGGTACAATGAGCAGTTCTTC
CASSKARYNEQFF
>TRBJ1-1|TRBV7-9|-|TRBD1
TGTTCCAGCAGCTTAGCGATAGGGGGCACTAAAGCTTTCTTT
CSSSLAIGGTKAFF
>TRBJ2-3|TRBV4-1|-|-
TGCGCCAGCAGCCAACTGGGACTTAAAATCACAGATACGCAGTATTTT
CASSQLGLKITDTQYF
>TRBJ2-1|TRBV6-5|-|-
TGTGCCAGCGCCCGGGACTGGGGGAATGAGCAGTTCTTC
CASARDWGNEQFF
>TRBJ2-4|TRBV4-3|-|TRBD1
TGCGCCAGCAGCCAACACGGTTACAGGGGGCTAAAAAACATTCAGTACTTC
CASSQHGYRGLKNIQYF
>TRBJ1-3|TRBV28|-|-
TGTGCCAGCAGTTTTAAAAACACCATATATTTT
CASSFKNTIYF
>TRBJ1-2|TRBV30|-|-
TGTGCCTGGAGTGTCCAAGACAGGCTAGAAGTTGGCTACACCTTC
CAWSVQDRLEVGYTF
>TRBJ2-7|TRBV5-1|-|-
TGCGCCAGCAGCCCAACAGGCAGCTCCTACGAGCAGTACTTC
CASSPTGSSYEQYF
>TRBJ1-4|TRBV27|-|TRBD1
TGTGCCAGCAGTTACAGGGGCGAAAAACTGTTTTTT
CASSYRGEKLFF
>TRBJ1-1|TRBV19|-|TRBD1
TGTGCCAGTAGTTCGACAGGGTCCACTGAAGCTTTCTTT
CASSSTGSTEAFF
>TRBJ2-1|TRBV4-3|-|-
TGCGCCAGCAGCCAAGATTACGGAGGGTACAATGAGCAGTTCTTC
CASSQDYGGYNEQFF
>TRBJ2-4|TRBV27|-|TRBD2
TGTGCCAGCAGAGCCGGGACTAGCGCGAAAAACATTCAGTACTTC
CASRAGTSAKNIQYF
>TRBJ2-2|TRBV19|-|TRBD1
TGTGCCAGTAGTACCCCCCCGGACAGGGATTCTGTTTGGGCCGGGGAGCTGTTTTTT
CASSTPPDRDSVWAGELFF
>TRBJ1-1|TRBV28|-|-
TGTGCCAGCATAATGAACACTGAAGCTTTCTTT
CASIMNTEAFF
>TRBJ2-2|TRBV7-3|-|TRBD2
TGTGCCAGCAGCCGGGAGGCCAACACCGGGGAGCTGTTTTTT
CASSREANTGELFF
>TRBJ2-7|TRBV9|-|-
TGTGCCAGCGGCGTAGGAGACTCCTACGAGCAGTACTTC
CASGVGDSYEQYF
>TRBJ2-7|TRBV7-9|-|TRBD2
TGTGCCAGCAGCTTATTCTTCTCGGCGGGAGGCTCCTACGAGCAGTACTTC
CASSLFFSAGGSYEQYF
>TRBJ2-3|TRBV18|once|TRBD2
TGTGCCAGCTCACCCGGACTAGCGAGTACCACAGATACGCAGTATTTT
CASSPGLASTTDTQYF
>TRBJ2-1|TRBV4-3|-|TRBD2
TGCGCCAGCAGCCGGGGGACTACCCTCCAGGGTGAGCAGTTCTTC
CASSRGTTLQGEQFF
>TRBJ2-5|TRBV29-1|-|-
TGCAGCGTTGAGAAGTTCCAGGGAGGCGAGACCCAGTACTTC
CSVEKFQGGETQYF
>TRBJ2-1|TRBV19|once|TRBD2
TGTGCCAGTAGTATTAAGCGGGAGATCAATGAGCAGTTCTTC
CASSIKREINEQFF
>TRBJ1-1|TRBV19|few|-
TGTGCCAGTAGTTCGGCCCGCGGCACTGAAGCTTTCTTT
CASSSARGTEAFF
>TRBJ2-7|TRBV7-2|-|-
TGTGCCAGCAGTGAAGTGGCAGAGGTCTACGAGCAGTACTTC
CASSEVAEVYEQYF
>TRBJ2-7|TRBV5-1|-|TRBD1
TGCGCCAGCAGCCCACAGACAGGGTCCTACGAGCAGTACTTC
CASSPQTGSYEQYF
>TRBJ2-1|TRBV11-1|-|TRBD2
TGTGCCAGCAGAACGGGGGGGGCAGGAAGCTCCTACAATGAGCAGTTCTTC
CASRTGGAGSSYNEQFF
>TRBJ1-4|TRBV6-6|-|-
TGTGCCAGCAGTTACTCGAGTCGGGGGGGCGATGAAAAACTGTTTTTT
CASSYSSRGGDEKLFF